This TCR beta chain was found in a study of cytomegalovirus exposure and HLA in healthy donors. General study points: CMV serostatus was the only recorded immune exposure for donors.

The CDR3 length is 16 residues. Between the trimmed V and J ends, which lost 0 bases and 4 bases, there was a span of 16 bases. Germline V CDR1 and CDR2: SGHDT, YYEEEE. In regard to this clone: The antigen remains undetermined.

PCR primers comprised 60 Vbeta and 13 Jbeta primers. Profiled with immunoSEQ multiplex PCR; TCRdb holds only in-frame clones, not every one. Of about 190,000 clones in the sample, approximately 88% are singletons; the top ten hold approximately 1.3%. The origin of this receptor is a boy aged 2 to 10 in good health and CMV-seronegative. The rearrangement uses TRBV5-6 and TRBJ1-1; perhaps TRBD1 as D (5 bases). The material sequenced was PBMCs. CDR3 loop: CASSLGTGGRVTEAFF. CDR3 sequence (DNA): TGTGCCAGCAGCTTGGGGACGGGGGGAAGGGTCACTGAAGCTTTCTTT. Supplemented by reference TRBV5-6 and TRBJ1-1, the full variable domain reads DAGVTQSPTHLIKTRGQQVTLRCSPKSGHDTVSWYQQALGQGPQFIFQYYEEEERQRGNFPDRFSGHQFPNYSSELNVNALLLGDSALYLCASSLGTGGRVTEAFFGQGTRLTVV.